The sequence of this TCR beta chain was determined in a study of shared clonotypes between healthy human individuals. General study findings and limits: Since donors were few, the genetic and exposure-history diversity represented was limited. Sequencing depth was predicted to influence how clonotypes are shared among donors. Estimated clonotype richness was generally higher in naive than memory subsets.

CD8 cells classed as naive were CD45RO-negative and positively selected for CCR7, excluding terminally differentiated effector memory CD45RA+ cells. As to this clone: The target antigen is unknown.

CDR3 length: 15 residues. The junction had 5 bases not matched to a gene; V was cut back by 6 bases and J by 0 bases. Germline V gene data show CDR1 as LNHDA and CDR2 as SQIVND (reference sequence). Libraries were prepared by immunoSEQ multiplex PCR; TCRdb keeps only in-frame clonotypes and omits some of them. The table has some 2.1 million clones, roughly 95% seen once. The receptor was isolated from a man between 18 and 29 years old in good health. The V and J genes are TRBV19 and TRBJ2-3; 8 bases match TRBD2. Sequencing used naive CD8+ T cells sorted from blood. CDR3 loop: CASSTLAESTDTQYF. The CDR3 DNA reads TGTGCCAGTAGCACACTAGCGGAGAGCACAGATACGCAGTATTTT.